The next 20 T cell receptor beta chains were all read from a single sample in a study of cytomegalovirus exposure and HLA in healthy donors (TCRdb year 2017). Preparation of the library involved the immunoSEQ multiplex PCR assay. The multiplex PCR relied on a mix of 60 forward primers for TCR Vbeta segments and 13 reverse primers for TCR Jbeta segments. This immuneACCESS table, as held by TCRdb, lists in-frame sequences with V and J called but not all clones. Of the missing ones, under half trace to an unresolved V gene in checked studies; the others have no known cause. Present in this sample are 130,000 or so clones, under 70% of which were seen just once. Clones ranked in the top ten supply more than 1.5% of the sample. Sequenced input: PBMCs. These receptors all stem from a young man in good health and CMV-seronegative.

This chain links TRBV6-1 with TRBJ2-7, with 9 bases identical to TRBD1. With V trimmed by 6 bases and J by 9 bases, 12 bases remained unmatched. The CDR3 spans 14 residues. Germline V gene sequence: CDR1 MNHNS, CDR2 SASEGT. In DNA, the CDR3 is TGTGCCAGCAGGACCCGGGACAGGGTGTGTGGGCAGTACTTC. Protein product: CASRTRDRVCGQYF.

This clone has only a few counts. The chain recombines TRBV9 with TRBJ2-3; 9 nucleotides agree with TRBD2. CDR3 length: 16 residues. V lost 0 bases and J lost 5; bases outside the gene matches: 7. Germline V gene sequence: CDR1 SGDLS, CDR2 YYNGEE. The CDR3 sequence: CASSVESSGMVDTQYF. The CDR3 DNA is TGTGCCAGCAGCGTAGAGTCTAGCGGGATGGTAGATACGCAGTATTTT.

This sequence joins TRBV19 and TRBJ2-7; tentatively, D is TRBD1 (6 bases). V lost 4 bases and J 2 bases, leaving 15 bases between the germline ends. CDR1 LNHDA and CDR2 SQIVND come from the germline V gene (reference sequence). CDR3 length: 15 residues. CDR3 sequence (DNA): TGTGCCAGTAGTAGGCTCTCAGGGGAGACCTACGAGCAGTACTTC. This encodes CASSRLSGETYEQYF.

The V call is TRBV5-1, the J call TRBJ1-1, with D maybe TRBD1 (5 bases). V lost 3 bases and J lost 1, with 10 bases in between. The germline CDR1 and CDR2 sequences are SGHRS and YFSETQ. The CDR3 sequence is 14 residues long. In nucleotides, the CDR3 is TGCGCCAGCAGCTGGGGGGGACCGAACACTGAAGCTTTCTTT. It encodes CASSWGGPNTEAFF.

This clone has just a few counts. The V call is TRBV18, the J call TRBJ2-7; the D is unclear. The length of the CDR3 is 14 residues. The V end lost 2 bases, the J end lost 2 bases, and 10 bases lay between the germline ends. Germline V CDR1 and CDR2: KGHSH, LQKENI. CDR3 sequence (DNA): TGTGCCAGCTCACCAGGCCCGTCCACCTACGAGCAGTACTTC. Translation gives CASSPGPSTYEQYF.

This sequence joins TRBV7-2 and TRBJ2-2; a weak D match, TRBD2 (5 bases). Germline CDR1 is SGHTA and CDR2 is FQGNSA. CDR3 length: 16 residues. The V end lost 5 bases, the J end lost 0 bases, and 13 bases lay between the germline ends. CDR3 sequence (DNA): TGTGCCAGCAGCCCCCGGGGTGCCACGAACACCGGGGAGCTGTTTTTT. Its translation is CASSPRGATNTGELFF.

The V call is TRBV4-3, the J call TRBJ2-7; 9 nucleotides align to TRBD2. CDR3 size: 16 residues. Germline CDR1 reads LGHNA; CDR2 reads YSLEER. The V and J ends lost 2 bases and 3 bases, in that order; junction bases with no gene match: 8. The CDR3 region is CASSQYHSGSLYEQYF. The CDR3, as DNA: TGCGCCAGCAGCCAATACCATAGCGGGAGTCTCTACGAGCAGTACTTC.

This clone was detected only a few times. The J gene is TRBJ2-1, the V gene TRBV10-2, with D possibly being TRBD2 (6 bases). The CDR3 is 13 residues long. Germline V gene data show CDR1 as WSHSY and CDR2 as SAAADI. Trimming shortened V by 6 bases and J by 6 bases, and 12 bases separated the two germline ends. The CDR3 is CASRREGGNEQFF. CDR3 coding DNA: TGCGCCAGCAGGCGGGAAGGAGGCAATGAGCAGTTCTTC.

The chain combines TRBV5-1 with TRBJ1-3; no definite D call. This CDR3 spans 15 amino acids. V was cut by 3 bases and J by 2 bases, with 12 bases left in between. Germline CDR1 and CDR2: SGHRS and YFSETQ. The CDR3 loop reads CASSYSGDAGNTIYF. CDR3 DNA: TGCGCCAGCAGCTATAGCGGAGACGCTGGAAACACCATATATTTT.

This clone was counted between two and nine times. This chain uses TRBV6-5 with TRBJ2-2; TRBD2 is a possible D gene (5 bases). CDR1 MNHEY and CDR2 SVGAGI come from the germline V gene. The CDR3 consists of 14 residues. V lost 4 bases, J lost 3 bases, and 9 bases lay in between. CDR3 coding DNA: TGTGCCAGCAGTTTCGGGATTTACACCGGGGAGCTGTTTTTT. Its translation: CASSFGIYTGELFF.

The chain uses TRBV7-2 and TRBJ2-7, with D tentatively TRBD1 (5 bases). The V and J ends lost 7 bases and 2 bases respectively, with 15 bases between them. The CDR3 spans 14 residues. The germline CDR1 and CDR2 sequences are SGHTA and FQGNSA. CDR3 nucleotide sequence: TGTGCCAGCACCTCCAGTGGGGCTCCCTACGAGCAGTACTTC. The encoded protein is CASTSSGAPYEQYF. The full variable domain, its missing parts supplied by reference TRBV7-2 and TRBJ2-7, is GAGVSQSPSNKVTEKGKDVELRCDPISGHTALYWYRQSLGQGLEFLIYFQGNSAPDKSGLPSDRFSAERTGGSVSTLTIQRTQQEDSAVYLCASTSSGAPYEQYFGPGTRLTVT.

The chain combines TRBV28 with TRBJ1-5; D is ambiguous. Looked up from germline, CDR1 is MDHEN and CDR2 is SYDVKM. The V end lost 2 bases, the J end lost 7 bases, and 6 bases lay between the germline ends. This CDR3 contains 12 residues. This CDR3 reads CASSLPPQPQHF. The CDR3 nucleotides read TGTGCCAGCAGTTTACCTCCGCAGCCCCAGCATTTT.

The rearrangement uses TRBV2 and TRBJ2-7; D might be TRBD1 (5 bases). This CDR3 has 13 residues. CDR1 is SNHLY and CDR2 is FYNNEI in the germline V gene. V was clipped by 5 bases and J by 2 bases, with 10 bases between them. The CDR3 spells CASSQDTPYEQYF. CDR3 bases: TGTGCCAGCAGTCAGGACACCCCCTACGAGCAGTACTTC.

This rearrangement joins TRBV7-2 to TRBJ2-5; no firm D call. Germline V gives CDR1 SGHTA, CDR2 FQGNSA. Between the trimmed V and J ends, which lost 7 bases and 1 base, there was a span of 16 bases. The CDR3 totals 15 residues. The chain's CDR3 is CASNKDGFLQETQYF. DNA for the CDR3: TGTGCCAGCAACAAAGACGGGTTCCTCCAAGAGACCCAGTACTTC.

The chain recombines TRBV9 with TRBJ1-2; D is uncertain. V lost 6 bases to trimming and J lost 8 bases, with 20 bases between them. This CDR3 spans 14 amino acids. In germline, CDR1 is SGDLS, CDR2 YYNGEE. CDR3 loop: CASTLIGLGGGYTF. In DNA, the CDR3 is TGTGCCAGCACCCTGATTGGGCTCGGCGGGGGCTACACCTTC.

The gene calls are TRBV29-1 and TRBJ1-1, with a possible D match to TRBD1 (6 bases). V shed 0 bases and J shed 5 bases, with 13 bases lying between them. Looked up from germline, CDR1 is SQVTM and CDR2 is ANQGSEA. The CDR3 consists of 14 residues. The CDR3 bases are TGCAGCGTTGAAGATCAGGGGCGCCGGACTGAAGCTTTCTTT. Its translation is CSVEDQGRRTEAFF.

This rearrangement joins TRBV5-6 to TRBJ1-2; D is perhaps TRBD1 (5 bases). The CDR3 consists of 13 residues. Trimming took 0 bases from V and 4 from J, leaving 7 bases between them. The germline V gene has CDR1 SGHDT and CDR2 YYEEEE. The CDR3 protein is CASSLGQFYGYTF. The CDR3 nucleotides read TGTGCCAGCAGCTTGGGACAGTTCTATGGCTACACCTTC.

The chain combines TRBV5-6 with TRBJ1-1; perhaps TRBD1 as D (5 bases). The V end was cut by 0 bases, the J end by 5 bases, with 14 bases between. The CDR3 contains 15 residues. The germline V gene encodes CDR1 SGHDT and CDR2 YYEEEE. The CDR3 DNA sequence: TGTGCCAGCAGCTTGGAGTGGGGGGGAGGGACTGAAGCTTTCTTT. This encodes CASSLEWGGGTEAFF.

This clone was counted a few times. This chain uses TRBV28 with TRBJ1-3; the match to TRBD1 covers 9 bases. The J segment lost 4 bases and the V segment lost 2 bases, leaving 6 bases of the junction unmatched. Per germline, CDR1 MDHEN and CDR2 SYDVKM. The CDR3 extends over 16 amino acids. The DNA for the CDR3 is TGTGCCAGCAGTTTAGATGGACAGGGGACCGGAAACACCATATATTTT. Residues: CASSLDGQGTGNTIYF.

This clone was recorded once. This rearrangement joins TRBV27 to TRBJ1-1, with 9 positions matching TRBD1. CDR1 is MNHEY, CDR2 SMNVEV, per germline (reference sequence). The CDR3 is 14 residues long. V lost 6 bases, J lost 6 bases, and 8 bases stayed unmatched. The DNA of the CDR3 is TGTGCCAGCAGCCGGACAGGGGAAGGTTCTGAAGCTTTCTTT. This translates into CASSRTGEGSEAFF.